This passage covers 24 T cell receptor beta chains from one sample sequenced in a study of Graves' ophthalmopathy and Graves' hyperthyroidism. From RNA, the CDR3 regions of TCR beta chains were amplified and sequenced. The first round was an RT-PCR with HTBI primers, and the second round was a multiplex PCR. A single record per CDR3 protein comes from TCRdb applying MiXCR to the multiplex PCR reads. The sample carries 650,000 to 800,000 distinct CDR3 sequences, about two fifths recorded once. Sequencing was carried out using peripheral blood. These receptors all stem from an adult man with Graves' ophthalmopathy.

Comments on this clonotype: The junction and the germline gene differ at one end; a read error may be behind it. This chain joins TRBV5-1 and TRBJ1-6; tentative D call: TRBD1 (6 bases). This CDR3 region has 13 residues. Germline V gene data show CDR1 as SGHRS and CDR2 as YFSETQ. The chain's CDR3 is CASSAGESSPLLF. DNA of the CDR3: TGCGCCAGCAGCGCAGGGGAGTCTTCACCCCTCCTCTTT.

This clonotype was recorded many times. The J gene is TRBJ2-5, the V gene TRBV25-1; D might be TRBD2 (5 bases). V was cut by 2 bases and J by 5 bases, with 6 bases left in between. The CDR3 length is 12 residues. Per the germline V gene, CDR1 is MGHDK and CDR2 is SYGVNS. CDR3 sequence (DNA): TGTGCCAGCAGTGAACCGGGGGAGACCCAGTACTTC. It is translated as CASSEPGETQYF.

The chain recombines TRBV2 with TRBJ1-5, with D tentatively TRBD1 (6 bases). CDR3 length: 12 residues. Germline V gene lookup returns CDR1 SNHLY and CDR2 FYNNEI. Deletions cut 4 bases from V and 9 bases from J, with 10 bases between. As DNA, the CDR3 is TGTGCCAGCAGTGGACAGACAGGGCCCCAGCATTTT. Translated: CASSGQTGPQHF. Full variable domain (rest looked up from reference TRBV2 and TRBJ1-5): EPEVTQTPSHQVTQMGQEVILRCVPISNHLYFYWYRQILGQKVEFLVSFYNNEISEKSEIFDDQFSVERPDGSNFTLKIRSTKLEDSAMYFCASSGQTGPQHFGDGTRLSIL.

There are many counts of this clonotype. This chain links TRBV5-6 with TRBJ1-1; TRBD1 matches at 11 bases. Trimming removed 6 bases from V and 4 bases from J; junction bases left unmatched: 2. Germline V gene sequence: CDR1 SGHDT, CDR2 YYEEEE. The CDR3 runs to 13 residues. CDR3 nucleotide sequence: TGTGCCAGCACCGGGACAGGGGGCACTGAAGCTTTCTTT. It translates to CASTGTGGTEAFF.

With respect to this clonotype: It may be a read error: a sequence one base away is much more abundant. The rearrangement joins TRBV7-2 to TRBJ1-2, with no clear D. This CDR3 region has 16 residues. Germline CDR1 is SGHTA and CDR2 is FQGNSA. CDR3 sequence reads: CANSDYYRGRDYGYTF. As DNA, the CDR3 is TGTGCCAACAGCGATTACTATCGGGGTCGGGACTATGGCTACACCTTC.

This clonotype was recorded at least ten times. This rearrangement joins TRBV6-4 to TRBJ1-6; 9 bases line up with TRBD1. The V and J ends lost 4 bases and 10 bases, in that order; junction bases with no gene match: 8. Germline V gives CDR1 MRHNA, CDR2 SNTAGT. The CDR3 extends over 15 amino acids. CDR3 DNA sequence: TGTGCCAGCAGTGCTGGAGGGACAGGGAACTCACCCCTCCACTTT. Translated: CASSAGGTGNSPLHF.

This clonotype was found many times. The V gene is TRBV4-1, the J gene TRBJ2-7, with D hard to call. This CDR3 has 13 amino acids. CDR1 and CDR2 from the germline V gene are MGHRA and YSYEKL. Trimming shortened V by 1 base and J by 0 bases, and 4 bases separated the two germline ends. In DNA, the CDR3 is TGCGCCAGCAGCCAAGCGTCCTCCTACGAGCAGTACTTC. The encoded protein is CASSQASSYEQYF.

Concerning this clonotype: A much larger clonotype is one base distant, so this may be a read error. The J gene is TRBJ1-4, the V gene TRBV11-2; no clear D. The CDR3 loop spans 17 amino acids. CDR1 SGHAT and CDR2 FQNNGV come from the germline V gene. The DNA for the CDR3 is TGTACCAGCAGCTTAGAAGGTCAAGGGCAGGTGGGGGAAAAACTGTTTTTT. Translation gives CTSSLEGQGQVGEKLFF.

This clonotype has a handful of counts. The rearrangement joins TRBV5-1 to TRBJ2-7; a weak D match, TRBD1 (7 bases). V was trimmed by 3 bases and J by 5 bases, leaving 18 bases between them. Germline V CDR1 and CDR2: SGHRS, YFSETQ. CDR3 length: 15 residues. CDR3 protein: CASSYRGASGDEQYF. CDR3 DNA: TGCGCCAGCAGCTACAGGGGCGCCTCGGGGGACGAGCAGTACTTC.

In the case of this clonotype: Compared with germline, one end of the junction differs, possibly owing to a read error. This sequence joins TRBV7-7 and TRBJ2-7; TRBD1 is a possible D gene (6 bases). The CDR3 is 16 amino acids. The germline V gene has CDR1 SSHAT and CDR2 FNYEAQ (reference sequence). CDR3 coding DNA: TGTGCTAGCAGCCGCGTCAGGGGCGGTGGGTCCTACGAGCAGTACTTC. Translating it yields CASSRVRGGGSYEQYF.

In regard to this clonotype: This may arise from a read error, as a much more abundant clone is one base away. The V call is TRBV27, the J call TRBJ2-2; D gene unclear. The CDR3 is 15 amino acids. CDR1 is MNHEY, CDR2 SMNVEV, per germline (reference sequence). CDR3 in DNA: TGTGCCAACAGTGATGACCGGGCCACGGCCGGGGAGCTGTTTTTT. It yields the protein CANSDDRATAGELFF.

This clonotype was seen at least ten times. The V call is TRBV6-1, the J call TRBJ2-7, with D unclear. Germline-derived CDR1 and CDR2 are MNHNS and SASEGT. The V end was cut by 2 bases, the J end by 1 base, with 9 bases between. The CDR3 contains 14 residues. CDR3 loop: CASSERQESYEQYF. DNA of the CDR3: TGTGCCAGCAGTGAAAGGCAGGAGTCCTACGAGCAGTACTTC.

To note about this clonotype: A clone one base away is much larger, so this may be a read error. Since no conserved phenylalanine or tryptophan closes the CDR3, a read error is the likely cause. This sequence joins TRBV5-1 and TRBJ1-6; D call uncertain. This CDR3 has 13 amino acids. Germline-derived CDR1 and CDR2 are SGHRS and YFSETQ. The V end lost 2 bases, the J end lost 9 bases, and 9 bases lay between the germline ends. This CDR3 is CASSFRDRSPLHS. CDR3 coding DNA: TGCGCCAGCAGCTTTAGGGATCGTTCACCCCTCCACTCT.

This clonotype was found many times. The V and J genes are TRBV9 and TRBJ2-7; 7 bases are shared with TRBD1. Trimming removed 5 bases from V and 0 bases from J; junction bases left unmatched: 8. This CDR3 is 15 amino acids long. Looked up from germline, CDR1 is SGDLS and CDR2 is YYNGEE. The CDR3 here is CASSQGGSSSYEQYF. The CDR3 DNA is TGTGCCAGCAGTCAAGGGGGCTCCTCCTCCTACGAGCAGTACTTC.

In its sample, this clonotype was seen many times. The chain employs TRBV19 and TRBJ2-2; unclear D gene. Trimming pared 5 bases from V and 1 base from J, leaving 5 bases between. CDR3 size: 13 residues. Germline CDR1 LNHDA, CDR2 SQIVND (reference sequence). CDR3: CASSGQNTGELFF. In nucleotides, the CDR3 is TGTGCCAGTAGTGGGCAGAACACCGGGGAGCTGTTTTTT.

This clonotype was picked up one time. The V and J genes are TRBV29-1 and TRBJ2-6, with D uncertain. V was shortened by 3 bases and J by 9 bases, with 3 bases between the two germline ends. CDR1 and CDR2 (germline): SQVTM, ANQGSEA. CDR3 size: 10 residues. Here the CDR3 DNA reads TGCAGCGTTGAGGACAACGTCCTGACTTTC. Translation: CSVEDNVLTF.

The chain couples TRBV11-2 to TRBJ2-7, with TRBD2 matching 9 bases. Unmatched junction bases numbered 12, after V lost 1 base and J lost 2 bases. The CDR3 is 18 residues long. In germline, CDR1 is SGHAT, CDR2 FQNNGV. As DNA, the CDR3 is TGTGCCAGCAGCTTAGGTGGTAGCGGGGGACAGATGGCCTACGAGCAGTACTTC. This translates into CASSLGGSGGQMAYEQYF.

The chain couples TRBV7-9 to TRBJ2-5; TRBD1 or TRBD2 may be the D gene (5 bases each). Germline V gene lookup returns CDR1 SEHNR and CDR2 FQNEAQ (reference sequence). The CDR3 is made up of 17 amino acids. V was cut by 5 bases and J by 7 bases, with 26 bases left in between. CDR3 sequence reads: CASSARTYKWDRGTQYF. The CDR3 DNA sequence: TGTGCCAGCAGCGCTCGGACTTACAAGTGGGATAGGGGGACCCAGTACTTC.

The genes are TRBV6-6 and TRBJ2-7; D gene uncertain. This CDR3 region has 13 residues. Germline CDR1 MNHNY, CDR2 SVGAGI (reference sequence). The V end lost 5 bases, the J end lost 0 bases, and 8 bases lay between the germline ends. CDR3 loop: CASSEEVSYEQYF. The CDR3 DNA reads as TGTGCCAGCAGTGAAGAGGTCTCCTACGAGCAGTACTTC.

Points on this clonotype: The conserved phenylalanine or tryptophan is not found at the CDR3 terminus, so this likely reflects a read error. No DNA is shown, since the ends of the CDR3 on it are uncertain; the CDR3 is the one TCRdb lists. The chain recombines TRBV12-3 or TRBV12-4 with TRBJ2-5; the table's D call, TRBD1, has no DNA check behind it. The CDR3 is 10 residues long, counting both termini. The CDR3 loop is CASSRSRVVT.

Many counts were recorded for this clonotype. The chain is built from TRBV7-2 and TRBJ2-7; D is perhaps TRBD1 (5 bases). CDR1 and CDR2 (germline): SGHTA, FQGNSA. This CDR3 contains 13 residues. With 4 bases removed from V and 2 bases from J, the gap between germline ends came to 9 bases. The CDR3 sequence is CASSSRQTYEQYF. Written as DNA, the CDR3 is TGTGCCAGCAGCTCTAGACAGACCTACGAGCAGTACTTC.

The table lists this clonotype with many counts. The chain joins TRBV19 to TRBJ1-5; D perhaps matches TRBD1 (6 bases). Trimming left V 7 bases short and J 7 bases short, with 14 bases between. This CDR3 has 13 amino acids. The germline CDR1 and CDR2 sequences are LNHDA and SQIVND (reference sequence). In nucleotides, the CDR3 is TGTGCCAGTACGTGGGGGCAAGAGCAGCCCCAGCATTTT. This gives the protein CASTWGQEQPQHF.

This clonotype was seen more than once but under ten times. The J gene is TRBJ1-1, the V gene TRBV11-3; D perhaps matches TRBD1 (5 bases). V lost 3 bases and J lost 3, with 11 bases in between. CDR1 and CDR2 (germline): SGHNT, YENEEA. The CDR3 has 14 residues. CDR3 nucleotide sequence: TGTGCCAGCAGCTTCTATGGGACTTACACTGAAGCTTTCTTT. Protein product: CASSFYGTYTEAFF.

The chain joins TRBV20-1 to TRBJ1-5, with D maybe TRBD2 (5 bases). The DNA end is more similar to TRBJ2-3, so the J call may be wrong. The CDR3 has 15 amino acids. Germline V CDR1 and CDR2: DFQATT, SNEGSKA (reference sequence). CDR3 DNA: TGCAGTGCTAGGATGGTGGGCCTCGGGGATGATACGCAGTATTTT. Amino acids: CSARMVGLGDDTQYF.